This T cell receptor beta chain was recorded in a study of shared clonotypes between healthy human individuals. Using immunoSEQ multiplex PCR, the repertoire was profiled, and TCRdb retains in-frame clones only, with some absent. The profile shows 2 million to 3 million clones, 93% of them singletons. The germline CDR1 and CDR2 sequences are SGHAT and FQNNGV. The CDR3 sequence is 15 residues long. Between the trimmed V and J ends, which lost 7 bases and 5 bases, there was a span of 19 bases. This clonotype originated in a man aged 18 to 30 in good health. Some clones in this sample may be carry-over from other donors' samples. This chain joins TRBV11-2 and TRBJ2-3, with D maybe TRBD1 (5 bases). The specimen was naive CD4+ T cells from PBMCs. As for subset: CD45RA+ positively selected. CDR3 sequence reads: CASTPRSRRGDTQYF. For the CDR3, the DNA is TGTGCCAGCACCCCGAGGTCCAGAAGGGGAGATACGCAGTATTTT.